This TCR beta chain was observed in a study of blood T cell repertoires in COVID-19. Whole-study context: T cells, B-cell-depleted T cells, or PBMCs provided the cDNA or gDNA that served as material.

Some clones are missing from TCRdb's copy, which holds only in-frame ones; the method was immunoSEQ multiplex PCR. This table holds 80,000 to 100,000 clones, 87% found once. The V end lost 0 bases, the J end lost 2 bases, and 11 bases lay between the germline ends. Germline loops: CDR1 MNHEY, CDR2 SMNVEV (reference sequence). The length of the CDR3 is 17 residues. This clonotype was sampled from a human donor in a cohort sampled during active COVID-19. Sequencing used peripheral blood. V is TRBV27 and J is TRBJ2-6, with a weak D call TRBD2 (6 bases). Here the CDR3 reads CASSLSAGFTGANVLTF. For the CDR3, the DNA is TGTGCCAGCAGTTTATCGGCGGGATTCACTGGGGCCAACGTCCTGACTTTC. The full variable domain, rest sourced from reference TRBV27 and TRBJ2-6, is EAQVTQNPRYLITVTGKKLTVTCSQNMNHEYMSWYRQDPGLGLRQIYYSMNVEVTDKGDVPEGYKVSRKEKRNFPLILESPSPNQTSLYFCASSLSAGFTGANVLTFGAGSRLTVL.